Given below is one T cell receptor (beta chain) in context. Its antigen is unknown. Trimming left V 2 bases short and J 7 bases short, with 22 bases between. Germline V CDR1 and CDR2: SGHRS, YFSETQ. The CDR3 has 16 amino acids. The entry originates in a study of shared clonotypes between healthy human individuals. General study points: Genetic and exposure-history diversity was limited by the few donors.

The assay was immunoSEQ multiplex PCR, and TCRdb's table has in-frame clones only and misses some. The sample includes 650,000 to 800,000 clones, about 91% of them seen just once. Terminally differentiated effector memory CD45RA+ cells were excluded from the naive CD8 cells, which were CD45RO-negative and positively selected for CCR7. The chain carries TRBV5-1 and TRBJ2-7; tentative D call: TRBD2 (6 bases). Sequenced sample: naive CD8+ T cells sorted from blood. The clonotype was recovered from a man under 40 in good health. The CDR3 loop is CASSFVVAAPEGEQYF. CDR3 nucleotide sequence: TGCGCCAGCAGCTTTGTAGTAGCGGCACCCGAGGGGGAGCAGTACTTC.